One and the same sample provided the 18 T cell receptor beta chains below, sequenced in a study of T cells in Graves' hyperthyroidism and ophthalmopathy. Amplified TCR beta CDR3 regions derived from RNA transcripts. The TCR CDR3 was amplified in a first-round RT-PCR using the HTBI primer set. MiXCR, run by TCRdb on the multiplex PCR reads, gives a single entry per CDR3 protein. The sample lists 480,000 or so distinct CDR3 sequences, around 50% seen once, with about 45% in the top ten. Material for sequencing was peripheral blood or thyroid tissue (not recorded which). The receptors originated from an adult woman with Graves' disease, either hyperthyroidism or ophthalmopathy (not recorded which).

In this sample, this clonotype turned up a few times. V and J are TRBV10-3 and TRBJ1-2; 7 bases are a match to TRBD1. The germline CDR1 and CDR2 sequences are ENHRY and SYGVKD. Losses at the gene ends were 4 bases for V and 5 bases for J; bases not matched to a gene: 10. The CDR3 is 15 residues long. CDR3 bases: TGTGCCATCAGTGCTTCCACAGGGGATCAGTATGGCTACACCTTC. This gives the protein CAISASTGDQYGYTF.

This chain links TRBV2 with TRBJ2-5, with D perhaps TRBD2 (5 bases). Germline V lookup: CDR1 SNHLY, CDR2 FYNNEI. The V end was cut by 2 bases, the J end by 4 bases, with 14 bases between. The CDR3 sequence is 15 residues long. The CDR3 nucleotides are TGTGCCAGCAGTGAACTTGGGCAGGCGGGAGAGACCCAGTACTTC. It is translated as CASSELGQAGETQYF.

This clonotype has more than one count but fewer than ten. The chain recombines TRBV25-1 with TRBJ2-5, with D tentatively TRBD2 (6 bases). The CDR3 length is 14 residues. V was clipped by 8 bases and J by 5 bases, with 18 bases between them. Per germline, CDR1 MGHDK and CDR2 SYGVNS. The CDR3, as DNA: TGTGCCAGCGGACCGGCTAGCGTAGTTGAGACCCAGTACTTC. Amino acids: CASGPASVVETQYF.

This chain connects TRBV7-9 to TRBJ2-7; possible D gene TRBD1, 5 bases. The V gene's germline CDR1 is SEHNR and CDR2 FQNEAQ (reference sequence). The CDR3 has 14 residues. The germline V and J ends were trimmed by 6 bases and 2 bases, with 14 bases remaining between them. The CDR3 nucleotides read TGTGCCAGCAGTTATACGACAGATACCTACGAGCAGTACTTC. Its protein product is CASSYTTDTYEQYF. Based on the CDR3 plus reference TRBV7-9 and TRBJ2-7, the full variable domain is DTGVSQNPRHKITKRGQNVTFRCDPISEHNRLYWYRQTLGQGPEFLTYFQNEAQLEKSRLLSDRFSAERPKGSFSTLEIQRTEQGDSAMYLCASSYTTDTYEQYFGPGTRLTVT.

The V call is TRBV7-3, the J call TRBJ2-6, with TRBD2 matching 9 bases. Germline CDR1 and CDR2: SGHTA and FQGTGA. With V trimmed by 3 bases and J by 4 bases, 13 bases remained unmatched. The CDR3 covers 19 residues. Written as DNA, the CDR3 is TGTGCCAGCAGCTTGGGACTAGCAGGTCACGCAGGGGGGGCCAACGTCCTGACTTTC. It yields the protein CASSLGLAGHAGGANVLTF.

In its sample, this clonotype was seen a few times. The chain carries TRBV15 and TRBJ1-1; 7 bases fit TRBD1. CDR1 is LNHNV and CDR2 is YYDKDF in the germline V gene (reference sequence). CDR3 length: 13 residues. Trimming at V came to 2 bases and at J to 4 bases, leaving 1 base not matched to a gene. CDR3 DNA sequence: TGTGCCACCAGCAGAAGACAGGGCACTGAAGCTTTCTTT. Translating it yields CATSRRQGTEAFF.

The rearrangement joins TRBV6-1 to TRBJ2-7; tentative D call: TRBD2 (5 bases). CDR1 is MNHNS, CDR2 SASEGT, per germline. The CDR3 loop spans 14 amino acids. V lost 2 bases and J lost 2, with 10 bases in between. As DNA, the CDR3 is TGTGCCAGCAGTGAAATCAGCGGCCCCTACGAGCAGTACTTC. It is translated as CASSEISGPYEQYF.

This clonotype was counted only a few times. V gene TRBV15 combines with J gene TRBJ2-7, with TRBD2 as a possible D gene (5 bases). This CDR3 is 15 amino acids long. Trimming stripped 0 bases from V and 0 bases from J, with 9 bases between. Germline lookup yields CDR1 LNHNV and CDR2 YYDKDF (reference sequence). The DNA for the CDR3 is TGTGCCACCAGCAGAGAGGGAGCCCGCTCCTACGAGCAGTACTTC. Translation: CATSREGARSYEQYF.

The chain uses TRBV7-9 and TRBJ1-3; no clear D. CDR1 is SEHNR and CDR2 is FQNEAQ in the germline V gene (reference sequence). The CDR3 has 15 residues. V was shortened by 3 bases and J by 0 bases, with 9 bases between the two germline ends. The CDR3 is CASSLGLTSGNTIYF. The CDR3 bases are TGTGCCAGCAGCTTGGGCCTCACCTCTGGAAACACCATATATTTT.

The J gene is TRBJ1-5, the V gene TRBV24-1; no clear D gene. Trimming stripped 5 bases from V and 3 bases from J, with 10 bases between. Germline V gene data show CDR1 as KGHDR and CDR2 as SFDVKD. The CDR3 is made up of 14 amino acids. The CDR3 DNA follows: TGTGCCACCAGTGCTAAACTACACAATCAGCCCCAGCATTTT. Amino acids: CATSAKLHNQPQHF.

This clonotype has only a few counts. The chain recombines TRBV5-5 with TRBJ1-1; no reliable D call. V was pared by 0 bases and J by 3 bases, with 12 bases between. The CDR3 runs 15 residues. Looked up from germline, CDR1 is SGHKS and CDR2 is YYEKEE (reference sequence). This chain's CDR3 is CASSLVSFVDTEAFF. CDR3 nucleotides: TGTGCCAGCAGCTTGGTCTCGTTTGTAGACACTGAAGCTTTCTTT.

The chain is built from TRBV20-1 and TRBJ1-1, with D perhaps matching TRBD1 (6 bases). The CDR3 totals 14 residues. Per germline, CDR1 DFQATT and CDR2 SNEGSKA (reference sequence). The ends were cut back, 2 bases at V and 4 bases at J, with 14 bases in the middle. In DNA, the CDR3 is TGCAGTGCTAGATCCATGGGGGCGCGCACTGAAGCTTTCTTT. The encoded protein is CSARSMGARTEAFF.

Many counts were recorded for this clonotype. The gene calls are TRBV4-1 and TRBJ2-7; TRBD1 matches at 8 bases. Germline CDR1 reads MGHRA; CDR2 reads YSYEKL. The CDR3 runs 16 residues. With 3 bases clipped from V and 2 bases from J, the junction kept 9 bases outside the gene matches. The CDR3 region has the DNA TGCGCCAGCAGCCACGTTCCCGGACAGGGACCCTACGAGCAGTACTTC. This gives the protein CASSHVPGQGPYEQYF.

In its sample, this clonotype was seen a few times. This rearrangement joins TRBV29-1 to TRBJ2-7; TRBD1 is a possible D gene (6 bases). With the DNA end fitting TRBJ2-1 better, the J assignment may be wrong. Germline V gives CDR1 SQVTM, CDR2 ANQGSEA. The CDR3 contains 11 residues. The CDR3 sequence is CSVEGETGQFF. The CDR3 bases are TGCAGCGTTGAGGGCGAGACAGGGCAGTTCTTC.

In the case of this clonotype: A much larger clone is a single base away; this may be a read error. V usage is TRBV20-1 and J usage is TRBJ2-7; 9 bases line up with TRBD2. CDR1 is DFQATT, CDR2 SNEGSKA, per germline (reference sequence). The CDR3 has 14 residues. CDR3: CGARDSGGLNEQYF. The CDR3 nucleotides read TGCGGTGCTAGAGATAGCGGGGGTTTGAACGAGCAGTACTTC.

A single count supports this clonotype. This chain connects TRBV25-1 to TRBJ2-5, with D tentatively TRBD2 (6 bases). The length of the CDR3 is 15 residues. Trimming stripped 6 bases from V and 4 bases from J, with 18 bases between. Germline V CDR1 and CDR2: MGHDK, SYGVNS. This CDR3 is CASSSSTSVRETQYF. The CDR3 DNA follows: TGTGCCAGCAGCAGTTCGACTAGTGTCCGAGAGACCCAGTACTTC.

This clonotype occurred a few times. The rearrangement joins TRBV29-1 to TRBJ2-7; D is undetermined. The CDR3 loop spans 13 amino acids. CDR1 and CDR2 (germline): SQVTM, ANQGSEA. The V gene lost 4 bases and the J gene lost 0 bases, with 10 bases spanning the gap. The CDR3 protein is CSVVRPASYEQYF. The DNA for the CDR3 is TGCAGCGTTGTCAGACCCGCCTCCTACGAGCAGTACTTC.

At least ten counts were recorded for this clonotype. The J gene is TRBJ1-3, the V gene TRBV11-2; D is perhaps TRBD1 (5 bases). Germline V lookup: CDR1 SGHAT, CDR2 FQNNGV. The CDR3 contains 17 residues. V was clipped by 6 bases and J by 0 bases, with 18 bases between them. Written as DNA, the CDR3 is TGTGCCAGCAGTGAGGGGCAGAAGGGGTTCTCTGGAAACACCATATATTTT. Amino acid sequence: CASSEGQKGFSGNTIYF.